Following are 22 T cell receptor beta chains from one sample sequenced in a study of T cells in Graves' hyperthyroidism and ophthalmopathy. The investigators amplified TCR beta CDR3 regions from RNA transcripts. In the first-round RT-PCR of the TCR CDR3, the HTBI primer set was used. TCRdb used MiXCR to reprocess the multiplex PCR reads, holding one entry per CDR3 protein. This sample has hundreds of thousands of distinct CDR3 sequences, with 15% to 19% found just once. Sequencing input: blood. All receptors come from a woman under 30 with Graves' hyperthyroidism.

This clonotype occurred once. The V gene is TRBV6-2 or TRBV6-3, the J gene TRBJ2-7; tentative D call: TRBD1 (6 bases). Looked up from germline, CDR1 is MNHEY and CDR2 is SVGEGT. This CDR3 has 14 amino acids. Deletions cut 6 bases from V and 3 bases from J, with 15 bases between. CDR3 coding DNA: TGTGCCAGCAGGGCCGGGACACGGGGCTACGAGCAGTACTTC. This codes for CASRAGTRGYEQYF.

This clonotype has a count of ten or more. V gene TRBV7-2 combines with J gene TRBJ1-2; possible D gene TRBD1, 5 bases. Per germline, CDR1 SGHTA and CDR2 FQGNSA. Trimming took 5 bases from V and 7 from J, leaving 20 bases between them. The length of the CDR3 is 15 residues. The CDR3 DNA reads TGTGCCAGCAGCCCCAATTCTCCGGGTGGGGGTGGCTACACCTTC. This sequence encodes CASSPNSPGGGGYTF. Full variable domain (outside the CDR3, taken from reference TRBV7-2 and TRBJ1-2): GAGVSQSPSNKVTEKGKDVELRCDPISGHTALYWYRQSLGQGLEFLIYFQGNSAPDKSGLPSDRFSAERTGGSVSTLTIQRTQQEDSAVYLCASSPNSPGGGGYTFGSGTRLTVV.

In this sample, this clonotype turned up many times. This rearrangement joins TRBV3-1 to TRBJ2-1; TRBD2 agrees at 7 bases. This CDR3 region has 15 residues. Looked up from germline, CDR1 is LGHDT and CDR2 is YNNKEL (reference sequence). With 2 bases clipped from V and 0 bases from J, the junction kept 1 base outside the gene matches. In nucleotides, the CDR3 is TGTGCCAGCAGCCAATTAGCGGGCTCCTACAATGAGCAGTTCTTC. This gives the protein CASSQLAGSYNEQFF.

This sequence joins TRBV20-1 and TRBJ2-6, with 14 nucleotides matching TRBD2. The V and J ends lost 3 bases and 2 bases, in that order; junction bases with no gene match: 3. In germline, CDR1 is DFQATT, CDR2 SNEGSKA (reference sequence). The CDR3 contains 17 residues. CDR3 region: CSARGLAGVAGANVLTF. In nucleotides, the CDR3 is TGCAGTGCTAGGGGACTAGCGGGAGTAGCTGGGGCCAACGTCCTGACTTTC.

V is TRBV29-1 and J is TRBJ1-4; TRBD1 agrees at 7 bases. CDR1 and CDR2 (germline): SQVTM, ANQGSEA. This CDR3 spans 14 amino acids. The trim removed 5 bases at V and 4 bases at J, leaving 7 bases unmatched. The CDR3 DNA reads TGCAGCGTTACCCGGGCAGGGGGTAATGAAAAACTGTTTTTT. Encoded protein: CSVTRAGGNEKLFF.

The rearrangement links TRBV18 to TRBJ2-4; 7 bases line up with TRBD2. From germline, CDR1 is KGHSH and CDR2 LQKENI. Trimming removed 2 bases from V and 5 bases from J; junction bases left unmatched: 9. This CDR3 contains 16 residues. The CDR3 DNA reads as TGTGCCAGCTCACCAGCGAGGCGGGGGAGCGAAAACATTCAGTACTTC. Translation gives CASSPARRGSENIQYF.

The chain combines TRBV18 with TRBJ2-7, with 9 bases identical to TRBD1. With 3 bases clipped from V and 6 bases from J, the junction kept 3 bases outside the gene matches. The CDR3 spans 13 residues. Germline V gives CDR1 KGHSH, CDR2 LQKENI. This chain's CDR3 is CASSPSTGGEQYF. CDR3 nucleotide sequence: TGTGCCAGCTCACCGTCGACAGGGGGCGAGCAGTACTTC.

The chain combines TRBV12-3 or TRBV12-4 with TRBJ1-5, with unresolved D. V was pared by 1 base and J by 3 bases, with 7 bases between. The CDR3 has 14 residues. CDR3 protein: CASSLDSINQPQHF. CDR3 bases: TGTGCCAGCAGTTTAGACAGTATCAATCAGCCCCAGCATTTT.

The chain recombines TRBV29-1 with TRBJ1-1; D ambiguous. Germline assignment: CDR1 SQVTM and CDR2 ANQGSEA. The CDR3 spans 16 residues. Trimming left V 4 bases short and J 4 bases short, with 22 bases between. This CDR3 is CSVAAGLGEWSTEAFF. CDR3 nucleotides: TGCAGCGTTGCCGCAGGTTTAGGTGAGTGGAGCACTGAAGCTTTCTTT.

This CDR3 reads CASSQSRGGQETQYF. The CDR3 region has the DNA TGCGCCAGCAGCCAATCCAGGGGGGGGCAAGAGACCCAGTACTTC. The V and J genes are TRBV4-3 and TRBJ2-5; D may be TRBD1 or TRBD2 (7 bases each). The CDR3 is 15 amino acids. CDR1 is LGHNA and CDR2 is YSLEER in the germline V gene. V lost 2 bases and J 2 bases, leaving 12 bases between the germline ends.

This clonotype was counted only a few times. This chain links TRBV10-3 with TRBJ2-1, with 10 bases identical to TRBD2. V lost 7 bases and J lost 6; bases outside the gene matches: 9. In germline, CDR1 is ENHRY, CDR2 SYGVKD. This CDR3 spans 15 amino acids. Here the CDR3 DNA reads TGTGCCATCACCGATGGGACTAGCGAGGGCAATGAGCAGTTCTTC. It yields the protein CAITDGTSEGNEQFF.

This clonotype was found many times. The CDR3 region is CSATGTGDNYGYTF. DNA for the CDR3: TGCAGTGCTACTGGGACAGGCGATAACTATGGCTACACCTTC. This chain joins TRBV20-1 and TRBJ1-2; 8 bases match TRBD1. The V and J ends lost 4 bases and 1 base, in that order; junction bases with no gene match: 5. Germline CDR1 reads DFQATT; CDR2 reads SNEGSKA (reference sequence). The CDR3 is 14 residues long.

This clonotype was observed at least ten times. The V call is TRBV18, the J call TRBJ1-1; TRBD1 is a possible D gene (5 bases). The germline V gene encodes CDR1 KGHSH and CDR2 LQKENI. The CDR3 spans 19 residues. Between the trimmed V and J ends, which lost 3 bases and 3 bases, there was a span of 26 bases. The CDR3 here is CASSPGINRERGLDTEAFF. CDR3 coding DNA: TGTGCCAGCTCACCTGGTATCAACCGGGAAAGGGGTTTGGACACTGAAGCTTTCTTT.

The table lists this clonotype with a few counts. This chain uses TRBV7-9 with TRBJ2-7; the D gene is possibly TRBD2 (5 bases). The CDR3 sequence is 17 residues long. Trimming left V 0 bases short and J 0 bases short, with 15 bases between. The germline gives CDR1 SEHNR, CDR2 FQNEAQ (reference sequence). The CDR3 here is CASSLATTGKASYEQYF. CDR3 sequence (DNA): TGTGCCAGCAGCTTAGCGACGACCGGGAAAGCCTCCTACGAGCAGTACTTC.

This clonotype was seen at least ten times. This sequence joins TRBV7-2 and TRBJ1-1; maybe TRBD1 (6 bases). Between the trimmed V and J ends, which lost 5 bases and 1 base, there was a span of 11 bases. CDR1 and CDR2 from the germline V gene are SGHTA and FQGNSA. This CDR3 comprises 14 residues. CDR3 amino acids: CASSPDSKNTEAFF. CDR3 nucleotide sequence: TGTGCCAGCAGCCCGGACAGCAAGAACACTGAAGCTTTCTTT.

The gene calls are TRBV11-1 and TRBJ1-2, with D hard to call. The V end lost 5 bases, the J end lost 2 bases, and 12 bases lay between the germline ends. Germline CDR1 reads SGHAT; CDR2 reads FQDESV (reference sequence). This CDR3 has 14 amino acids. In nucleotides, the CDR3 is TGTGCCAGCAGCCCTACAGACAACAACTATGGCTACACCTTC. Translated, it gives CASSPTDNNYGYTF. Supplemented by reference TRBV11-1 and TRBJ1-2, the full variable domain reads EAEVAQSPRYKITEKSQAVAFWCDPISGHATLYWYRQILGQGPELLVQFQDESVVDDSQLPKDRFSAERLKGVDSTLKIQPAELGDSAMYLCASSPTDNNYGYTFGSGTRLTVV.

This clonotype was detected ten times or more. This chain links TRBV2 with TRBJ2-7; unclear D gene. Deletions cut 6 bases from V and 0 bases from J, with 12 bases between. Germline-derived CDR1 and CDR2 are SNHLY and FYNNEI. CDR3 length: 14 amino acids. The CDR3 here is CASRKTVSSYEQYF. For the CDR3, the DNA is TGTGCCAGCAGGAAGACCGTAAGCTCCTACGAGCAGTACTTC. The whole variable domain, remainder taken from reference TRBV2 and TRBJ2-7, is EPEVTQTPSHQVTQMGQEVILRCVPISNHLYFYWYRQILGQKVEFLVSFYNNEISEKSEIFDDQFSVERPDGSNFTLKIRSTKLEDSAMYFCASRKTVSSYEQYFGPGTRLTVT.

This clonotype has a count of ten or more. This rearrangement joins TRBV3-1 to TRBJ2-7; 10 positions agree with TRBD2. Germline CDR1 and CDR2: LGHDT and YNNKEL (reference sequence). This CDR3 is 15 amino acids long. J was trimmed by 2 bases and V by 4 bases; bases with no gene match: 5. The CDR3 sequence is CASSPLAGNPYEQYF. In DNA, the CDR3 is TGTGCCAGCAGCCCACTAGCGGGAAATCCCTACGAGCAGTACTTC.

This clonotype was observed at least ten times. The gene calls are TRBV7-2 and TRBJ1-2; D is unclear. CDR1 is SGHTA, CDR2 FQGNSA, per germline. V gave up 3 bases and J gave up 0 bases, with 11 bases separating them. The CDR3 covers 15 residues. CDR3 sequence (DNA): TGTGCCAGCAGCTTCGACCGGATATCTAACTATGGCTACACCTTC. This encodes CASSFDRISNYGYTF.

This clonotype has only a few counts. This may arise from a read error, as a much more abundant clone is one base away. The rearrangement joins TRBV28 to TRBJ1-2; D unresolved. CDR3 length: 14 amino acids. Germline V gene lookup returns CDR1 MDHEN and CDR2 SYDVKM. CDR3 DNA: TGTGCCAACAGTTTTATGGGAGTGAGCTATGGCTACACCTTC. It specifies CANSFMGVSYGYTF.

This clonotype was picked up many times. The V and J genes are TRBV11-2 and TRBJ2-1, with TRBD2 matching 13 bases. The CDR3 is made up of 16 amino acids. Germline loops: CDR1 SGHAT, CDR2 FQNNGV. The V gene end was trimmed by 5 bases and the J gene end by 7 bases; junction bases not matched to a gene: 8. The CDR3 coding sequence is TGTGCCAGCAGCCAACGACTAGCGGGAGGCGGAAATGAGCAGTTCTTC. Translation: CASSQRLAGGGNEQFF.

This clonotype was seen many times. The rearrangement joins TRBV24-1 to TRBJ1-3; D possibly corresponds to TRBD1 (5 bases). The ends were cut back, 3 bases at V and 6 bases at J, with 8 bases in the middle. The CDR3 is 13 amino acids. Germline CDR1 is KGHDR and CDR2 is SFDVKD. The CDR3 sequence is CATSDTGANTIYF. The CDR3 DNA is TGTGCCACCAGTGATACAGGAGCAAACACCATATATTTT.